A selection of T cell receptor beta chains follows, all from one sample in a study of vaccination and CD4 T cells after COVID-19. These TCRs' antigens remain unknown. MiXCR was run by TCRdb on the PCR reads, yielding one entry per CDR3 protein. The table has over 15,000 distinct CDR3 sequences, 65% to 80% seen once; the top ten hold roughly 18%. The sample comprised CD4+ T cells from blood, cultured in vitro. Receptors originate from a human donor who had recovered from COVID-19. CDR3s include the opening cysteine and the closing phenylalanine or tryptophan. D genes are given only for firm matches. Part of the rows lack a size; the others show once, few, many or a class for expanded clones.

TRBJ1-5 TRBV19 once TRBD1 CASKVGQTRSQPQHF TGTGCCAGTAAAGTGGGACAGACGAGGAGTCAGCCCCAGCATTTT
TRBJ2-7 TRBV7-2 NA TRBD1 CASSLGGTGHKSSYEQYF TGTGCCAGCAGCTTAGGGGGGACAGGGCATAAGTCGTCTTACGAGCAGTACTTC
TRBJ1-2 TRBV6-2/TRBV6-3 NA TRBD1 CASSRDRFGGYTF TGTGCCAGCAGCCGGGACAGGTTTGGTGGCTACACCTTC
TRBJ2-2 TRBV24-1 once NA CATCNSRPNTGELFF TGTGCCACCTGTAACTCGCGCCCGAACACCGGGGAGCTGTTTTTT
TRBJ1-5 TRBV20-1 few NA CSARNSFGGYSNQPQHF TGCAGTGCTAGAAACTCCTTTGGGGGTTATAGCAATCAGCCCCAGCATTTT
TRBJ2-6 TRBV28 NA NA CASSFPGANVLTF TGTGCCAGCAGTTTCCCCGGGGCCAACGTCCTGACTTTC
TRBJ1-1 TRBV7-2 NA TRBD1 CASSLAVTGRAEAFF TGTGCCAGCAGCTTAGCGGTGACAGGGAGAGCTGAAGCTTTCTTT
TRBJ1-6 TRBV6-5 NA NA CASSYSNRGMNSPLHF TGTGCCAGCAGTTACTCGAACCGGGGGATGAATTCACCCCTCCACTTT
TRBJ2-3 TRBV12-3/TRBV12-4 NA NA CASSWATGFTDTQYF TGTGCCAGCAGTTGGGCGACAGGATTCACAGATACGCAGTATTTT
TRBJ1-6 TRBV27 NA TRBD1 CASSPGGMGGSPLHF TGTGCCAGCAGTCCAGGGGGTATGGGTGGTTCACCCCTCCACTTT
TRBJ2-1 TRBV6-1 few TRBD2 CASSEGIAGVNEQFF TGTGCCAGCAGTGAAGGGATAGCGGGAGTAAATGAGCAGTTCTTC
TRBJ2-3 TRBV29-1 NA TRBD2 CSVEGPTGLAGLVLHTDTQYF TGCAGCGTTGAAGGGCCCACCGGACTAGCGGGATTGGTCCTACACACAGATACGCAGTATTTT
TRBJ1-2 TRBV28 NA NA CASSPTSAGTYGYTF TGTGCCAGCAGTCCGACATCCGCTGGAACGTATGGCTACACCTTC